Presented here are 5 T cell receptor beta chains from one specimen sequenced in a study of T cells after yellow fever vaccination. TCRdb re-called the 5' RACE reads through MiXCR, storing one row per CDR3 protein. Of 300,000 to 450,000 distinct CDR3 sequences in the sample, around 8.1% are singletons; the top ten hold approximately 16%. The sequenced sample was PBMCs, obtained around 45 days after the first yellow fever vaccination. These receptors came from a man aged 18 to 35 who received the YFV17D yellow fever vaccine.

With regard to this clonotype: A junction end diverges from the germline sequence, so it may reflect a read error. This chain links TRBV18 with TRBJ2-7, with 7 bases lining up with TRBD1. This CDR3 has 15 amino acids. Per germline, CDR1 KGHSH and CDR2 LQKENI. The CDR3 bases are TGTGCCAGCTCTCCCCTGGGGGACAGCTCCAACGAGCAGTACTTC. Amino acid sequence: CASSPLGDSSNEQYF.

The gene calls are TRBV3-1 and TRBJ2-5, with 7 bases matching TRBD2. Germline CDR1 is LGHDT and CDR2 is YNNKEL (reference sequence). This CDR3 is built from 14 residues. V lost 4 bases to trimming and J lost 5 bases; unmatched junction nucleotides: 7. Here the CDR3 reads CASSPPGLRETQYF. DNA of the CDR3: TGTGCCAGCAGCCCCCCGGGACTACGGGAGACCCAGTACTTC.

This clonotype was recorded many times. This CDR3 is CASSQDPNSDMNTEAFF. The CDR3 region has the DNA TGCGCCAGCAGCCAAGATCCGAACAGCGATATGAACACTGAAGCTTTCTTT. The chain couples TRBV4-1 to TRBJ1-1; D not resolved. Trimming shortened V by 0 bases and J by 0 bases, and 14 bases separated the two germline ends. The CDR3 contains 17 residues. Germline values: CDR1 MGHRA, CDR2 YSYEKL.

This clonotype was seen more than once but under ten times. The rearrangement uses TRBV20-1 and TRBJ2-3; D remains unclear. The CDR3 length is 13 residues. CDR1 is DFQATT, CDR2 SNEGSKA, per germline (reference sequence). V was pared by 3 bases and J by 3 bases, with 10 bases between. CDR3 DNA sequence: TGCAGTGCTAGTCGGGTCGGGACAGATACGCAGTATTTT. This sequence encodes CSASRVGTDTQYF.

This chain uses TRBV5-1 with TRBJ1-2; D is possibly TRBD1 (5 bases). This CDR3 spans 13 amino acids. CDR1 is SGHRS, CDR2 YFSETQ, per germline. V lost 5 bases to trimming and J lost 8 bases, with 16 bases between them. CDR3 in amino acids: CASRILRGEGYTF. The CDR3 nucleotides read TGCGCCAGCAGGATACTCCGAGGGGAAGGCTACACCTTC.